This T cell receptor beta chain was identified during a study of regulatory T cells in long-lasting Graves disease. This clonotype was counted a few times. Its specificity is unknown. V was shortened by 7 bases and J by 6 bases, with 11 bases between the two germline ends. Germline V gives CDR1 LNHDA, CDR2 SQIVND (reference sequence). The CDR3 spans 12 residues. For TCR beta, libraries came from iRepertoire HTBI primers and Arm-PCR of CDR3 regions. In TCRdb, the multiplex PCR reads were re-called with MiXCR into one record per CDR3 protein. The table lists 520,000 or so distinct CDR3 sequences, approximately 12% of them singletons. Whole-study results and caveats: With persistent disease, TRBV28, TRBJ1-2 and TRBJ2-5 were the favored segments.

The time point here: newly diagnosed GD, antithyroid drugs for less than 3 months. Making the TCR library involved RNA that had been extracted from PBMCs. Clinicians diagnosed Graves' disease using American Thyroid Association guidelines. These data were also reused for a study on T cells in Graves' hyperthyroidism and ophthalmopathy. That source adds: Most clonotypes that expanded in the thyroid above 0.001 also showed up in blood. Stable hyperthyroidism and ophthalmopathy were separated using 13 V-J signatures.

Sample: peripheral blood mononuclear cells (PBMCs), taken at new diagnosis, from a patient treated with antithyroid drugs. This TCR was sampled from a woman in her twenties or thirties with Graves disease. This chain links TRBV19 with TRBJ2-3; no clear D. CDR3 sequence: CASTQGLDTQYF. The CDR3, as DNA: TGTGCCAGTACCCAAGGCCTCGATACGCAGTATTTT.